This TCR beta chain was captured in a study of blood T cell repertoires in COVID-19. For the study at large: The United States, Italy and Spain supplied acute and convalescent COVID-19 samples.

Produced via immunoSEQ multiplex PCR; TCRdb's table is partial and in-frame only. This table holds some 150,000 clones, about four fifths found once. V was shortened by 0 bases and J by 2 bases, with 9 bases between the two germline ends. CDR3 length equals 15 residues. Germline CDR1 and CDR2: SGDLS and YYNGEE. In this sample, this clone turned up once. J is TRBJ1-3 and V is TRBV9; D is undetermined. Sequencing input: peripheral blood. The clonotype originates from a human donor in a cohort sampled during active COVID-19. The CDR3 DNA reads as TGTGCCAGCAGCGTAGGCGGGGTAACTGGAAACACCATATATTTT. This gives the protein CASSVGGVTGNTIYF.